Below, 15 T cell receptor beta chains from the same sample are listed, as sequenced in a study of OX40 agonist ivuxolimab in advanced cancers. Generated by immunoSEQ multiplex PCR, the TCRdb table keeps only in-frame clones and is missing some. The sample lists about 14,000 clones, roughly 89% seen once, with 20% to 30% in the top ten. The material was CD4+ or CD8+ T cells sorted from blood, obtained in a trial of the OX40 agonist ivuxolimab. The receptors come from an adult with an advanced solid tumor such as melanoma, head and neck, liver or kidney cancer.

The rearrangement links TRBV4-2 to TRBJ2-2; 9 bases align to TRBD1. CDR3 size: 16 residues. CDR1 is LGHNA and CDR2 is YNFKEQ in the germline V gene. After removal of 0 bases from V and 8 bases from J, the junction contained 7 bases not matched to a gene. As DNA, the CDR3 is TGTGCCAGCAGCCAAGATTCAGACAGGGGGAAGGGGGAGCTGTTTTTT. Translating it yields CASSQDSDRGKGELFF.

The genes are TRBV29-1 and TRBJ1-2; D might be TRBD1 (5 bases). V lost 4 bases, J lost 4 bases, and 13 bases lay in between. Per germline, CDR1 SQVTM and CDR2 ANQGSEA. This CDR3 contains 13 residues. The chain's CDR3 is CSVVLGGTYGYTF. CDR3 DNA: TGCAGCGTTGTACTGGGAGGGACCTATGGCTACACCTTC.

This clone was seen only once. The chain is built from TRBV19 and TRBJ1-1; no clear D gene. V was shortened by 3 bases and J by 2 bases, with 10 bases between the two germline ends. Germline CDR1 and CDR2: LNHDA and SQIVND (reference sequence). This CDR3 has 14 residues. Here the CDR3 DNA reads TGTGCCAGTAGTATTCCGGGAATAAACACTGAAGCTTTCTTT. This codes for CASSIPGINTEAFF.

This chain joins TRBV5-4 and TRBJ2-3, with 11 bases that match TRBD2. CDR3 length: 16 residues. V trimming: 2 bases; J trimming: 0 bases; junction bases outside the gene matches: 2. From germline, CDR1 is SGHNT and CDR2 YYREEE (reference sequence). The CDR3 loop is CASSLLAGASTDTQYF. CDR3 DNA: TGTGCCAGCAGCTTACTAGCGGGAGCGAGCACAGATACGCAGTATTTT. Variable domain in full (rest from reference TRBV5-4 and TRBJ2-3): ETGVTQSPTHLIKTRGQQVTLRCSSQSGHNTVSWYQQALGQGPQFIFQYYREEENGRGNFPPRFSGLQFPNYSSELNVNALELDDSALYLCASSLLAGASTDTQYFGPGTRLTVL.

The sample holds a few counts of this clone. The chain links TRBV5-1 to TRBJ2-3; D uncertain. The germline CDR1 and CDR2 sequences are SGHRS and YFSETQ. V lost 5 bases and J 2 bases, leaving 18 bases between the germline ends. The CDR3 consists of 16 residues. The CDR3 DNA reads TGCGCCAGCAGACACCTAACCGGAATGGTCACAGATACGCAGTATTTT. This translates into CASRHLTGMVTDTQYF.

The chain is built from TRBV19 and TRBJ2-1; D unresolved. The CDR3 covers 13 residues. CDR1 LNHDA and CDR2 SQIVND come from the germline V gene (reference sequence). The V end lost 4 bases, the J end lost 4 bases, and 8 bases lay between the germline ends. CDR3 sequence reads: CASSTTGYNEQFF. The CDR3 nucleotides read TGTGCCAGTAGTACGACCGGGTACAATGAGCAGTTCTTC. Supplemented by reference TRBV19 and TRBJ2-1, the full variable domain reads DGGITQSPKYLFRKEGQNVTLSCEQNLNHDAMYWYRQDPGQGLRLIYYSQIVNDFQKGDIAEGYSVSREKKESFPLTVTSAQKNPTAFYLCASSTTGYNEQFFGPGTRLTVL.

This clone was observed a single time. The sample contains more than one DNA sequence encoding this CDR3. The chain recombines TRBV6-5 with TRBJ1-1; D unclear. V lost 0 bases, J lost 0 bases, and 2 bases lay in between. Germline-derived CDR1 and CDR2 are MNHEY and SVGAGI. This CDR3 has 13 amino acids. The CDR3 protein is CASSYSVNTEAFF. The DNA for the CDR3 is TGTGCCAGCAGTTACTCCGTGAACACTGAAGCTTTCTTT.

The chain carries TRBV7-9 and TRBJ2-6, with unresolved D. Trimming cost V 5 bases and J 0 bases, with 11 bases left between them. Germline V CDR1 and CDR2: SEHNR, FQNEAQ (reference sequence). The CDR3 covers 16 residues. The CDR3 loop reads CASSPHSRSGANVLTF. As DNA, the CDR3 is TGTGCCAGCAGCCCCCATTCCCGCTCTGGGGCCAACGTCCTGACTTTC. Full variable domain (outside the CDR3, taken from reference TRBV7-9 and TRBJ2-6): DTGVSQNPRHKITKRGQNVTFRCDPISEHNRLYWYRQTLGQGPEFLTYFQNEAQLEKSRLLSDRFSAERPKGSFSTLEIQRTEQGDSAMYLCASSPHSRSGANVLTFGAGSRLTVL.

The chain combines TRBV6-6 with TRBJ2-5; weak D call: TRBD2 (6 bases). The V end lost 2 bases, the J end lost 4 bases, and 11 bases lay between the germline ends. The germline CDR1 and CDR2 sequences are MNHNY and SVGAGI (reference sequence). There are 14 residues in the CDR3. The CDR3, as DNA: TGTGCCAGCAGTTACATTTTGGGACTAGAGACCCAGTACTTC. It codes for CASSYILGLETQYF.

The rearrangement uses TRBV19 and TRBJ2-1, with 10 bases fitting TRBD2. CDR3 size: 15 residues. CDR1 is LNHDA and CDR2 is SQIVND in the germline V gene (reference sequence). Unmatched junction bases numbered 5, after V lost 3 bases and J lost 6 bases. The CDR3 loop reads CASSIEREGLNEQFF. The CDR3, as DNA: TGTGCCAGTAGTATCGAGCGGGAGGGACTCAATGAGCAGTTCTTC.

V gene TRBV6-1 combines with J gene TRBJ2-6; D may be TRBD2 (5 bases). Deletions cut 4 bases from V and 16 bases from J, with 32 bases between. Germline CDR1 is MNHNS and CDR2 is SASEGT. There are 18 residues in the CDR3. The CDR3 loop is CASSALLGGTKSGQRLTF. CDR3 DNA: TGTGCCAGCAGTGCTCTACTAGGTGGAACAAAGTCGGGCCAACGTCTGACTTTC.

The genes are TRBV7-9 and TRBJ2-1; D may correspond to TRBD1 or TRBD2 (5 bases each). Per germline, CDR1 SEHNR and CDR2 FQNEAQ (reference sequence). V shed 5 bases and J shed 6 bases, with 17 bases lying between them. This CDR3 contains 15 residues. CDR3 protein: CASSQIPGRLNEQFF. CDR3 bases: TGTGCCAGCAGCCAAATCCCGGGACGGCTCAATGAGCAGTTCTTC. Variable domain in full (rest from reference TRBV7-9 and TRBJ2-1): DTGVSQNPRHKITKRGQNVTFRCDPISEHNRLYWYRQTLGQGPEFLTYFQNEAQLEKSRLLSDRFSAERPKGSFSTLEIQRTEQGDSAMYLCASSQIPGRLNEQFFGPGTRLTVL.

The chain joins TRBV4-1 to TRBJ1-2; TRBD1 matches at 7 bases. Germline-derived CDR1 and CDR2 are MGHRA and YSYEKL. The CDR3 loop spans 12 amino acids. Trimming removed 5 bases from V and 6 bases from J; junction bases left unmatched: 3. Here the CDR3 DNA reads TGCGCCAGCAGCGTCGACAGGGATGGCTACACCTTC. Translating it yields CASSVDRDGYTF.

The chain employs TRBV27 and TRBJ1-2; 7 nucleotides agree with TRBD1. The CDR3 is 17 residues long. Germline values: CDR1 MNHEY, CDR2 SMNVEV (reference sequence). With V trimmed by 6 bases and J by 1 base, 14 bases remained unmatched. CDR3 DNA sequence: TGTGCCAGCAGCCGCACCGGGACAGAAACTTTTAACTATGGCTACACCTTC. Protein: CASSRTGTETFNYGYTF.

The rearrangement joins TRBV5-1 to TRBJ2-7; TRBD1 matches 7 bases. This CDR3 has 15 residues. Unmatched junction bases numbered 4, after V lost 0 bases and J lost 1 base. Germline V lookup: CDR1 SGHRS, CDR2 YFSETQ. In DNA, the CDR3 is TGCGCCAGCAGCTTGGGTCCAGGGGGTTCCTACGAGCAGTACTTC. Translation gives CASSLGPGGSYEQYF.